This record concerns one TCR beta chain sequence. The target antigen is unknown. The time point is: patch test 1, 2 weeks after DPC sensitization. Treatment in this sample: therapeutic diphenylcyclopropenone sensitization with weekly scalp DPC. The donor pool consisted of alopecia patients aged 18 to 70 years, considered suitable for DPC. As the library was built, unique molecular identifiers were attached to individual cDNA molecules. TCRdb reprocessed the RACE reads with MiXCR, giving one entry per CDR3 protein. The profile shows 340,000 or so distinct CDR3 sequences, approximately 6.9% of them singletons. V shed 0 bases and J shed 0 bases, with 9 bases lying between them. Looked up from germline, CDR1 is LGHDT and CDR2 is YNNKEL (reference sequence). This CDR3 comprises 17 residues. The data belong to a study of human T cells and chemical hapten exposure. On the study more broadly: The sensitizing agent was 2% DPC, placed on about 2 cm by about 2 cm of upper inner arm skin. Findings and limits, study-wide: Patch test score showed a positive correlation with PT1 expanded TCR counts.

The chain joins TRBV3-1 to TRBJ1-6; D ambiguous. Source: whole blood, taken in connection with sensitization to the hapten diphenylcyclopropenone (DPC). The sequence derives from a woman aged 18-30 years with alopecia areata. Some clones in this sample may be carry-over from other donors' samples. The CDR3 coding sequence is TGTGCCAGCAGCCAAGATTTGGCAGACTCCTATAATTCACCCCTCCACTTT. It codes for CASSQDLADSYNSPLHF.